This T cell receptor beta chain was recovered during a study of shared clonotypes between healthy human individuals. The study's findings and limits: Lower generation probabilities were found for non-shared clonotypes than for those shared by all four donors.

CDR1 is GTSNPN and CDR2 is SVGIG in the germline V gene (reference sequence). The CDR3 consists of 12 residues. Between the trimmed V and J ends, which lost 2 bases and 2 bases, there was a span of 6 bases. The assay ran at deep level. Sequenced by immunoSEQ multiplex PCR; TCRdb stores in-frame clones only, minus some. Altogether roughly 1 million clones are present, about 75% being singletons, with the ten largest covering roughly 1.4%. HIV-negative, healthy adults without recent acute infections or vaccinations were the donors. This clone came up a few times. The antigen remains unidentified. The material sequenced was memory CD4+ T cells sorted from blood. The subset: CD45RA-negative fraction. The rearrangement joins TRBV30 to TRBJ1-1; D call uncertain. This TCR came from a man aged 18 to 30 in good health. CDR3 DNA: TGTGCCTGGAGTCTATCCAACACTGAAGCTTTCTTT. It encodes CAWSLSNTEAFF.